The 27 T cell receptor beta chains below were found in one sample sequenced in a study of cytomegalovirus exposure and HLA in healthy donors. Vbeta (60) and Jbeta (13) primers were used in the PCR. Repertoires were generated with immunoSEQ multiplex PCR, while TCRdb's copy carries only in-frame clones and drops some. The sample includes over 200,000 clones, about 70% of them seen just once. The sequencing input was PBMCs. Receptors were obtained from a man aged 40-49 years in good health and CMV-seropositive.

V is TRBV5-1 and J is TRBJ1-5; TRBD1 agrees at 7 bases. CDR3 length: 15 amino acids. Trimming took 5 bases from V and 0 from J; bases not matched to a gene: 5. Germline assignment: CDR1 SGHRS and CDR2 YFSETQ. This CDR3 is CASRTGTDSNQPQHF. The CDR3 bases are TGCGCCAGCAGGACAGGGACAGATAGCAATCAGCCCCAGCATTTT.

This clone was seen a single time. The CDR3 DNA sequence: TGTGCCAGCAGCGTAGTGACAGGGGGGGAAGATACGCAGTATTTT. Amino acid sequence: CASSVVTGGEDTQYF. The chain recombines TRBV9 with TRBJ2-3, with TRBD1 identical over 9 bases. Germline lookup yields CDR1 SGDLS and CDR2 YYNGEE. The V segment lost 0 bases and the J segment 5 bases; nucleotides outside the gene matches: 4. This CDR3 region has 15 residues. The full variable domain, its missing parts supplied by reference TRBV9 and TRBJ2-3, is DSGVTQTPKHLITATGQRVTLRCSPRSGDLSVYWYQQSLDQGLQFLIQYYNGEERAKGNILERFSAQQFPDLHSELNLSSLELGDSALYFCASSVVTGGEDTQYFGPGTRLTVL.

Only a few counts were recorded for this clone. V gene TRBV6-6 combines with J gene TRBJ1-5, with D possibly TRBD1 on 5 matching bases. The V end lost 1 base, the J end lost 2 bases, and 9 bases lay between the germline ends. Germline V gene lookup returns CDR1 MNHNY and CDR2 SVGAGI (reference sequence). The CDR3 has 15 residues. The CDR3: CASSYLGLGNQPQHF. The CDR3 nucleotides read TGTGCCAGCAGTTACTTGGGACTCGGCAATCAGCCCCAGCATTTT.

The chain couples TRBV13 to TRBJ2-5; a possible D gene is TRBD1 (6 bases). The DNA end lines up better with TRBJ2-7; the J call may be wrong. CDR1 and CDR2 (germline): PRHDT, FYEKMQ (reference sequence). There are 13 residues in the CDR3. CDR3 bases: TGTGCCAGCAGCTTACAGGGGTCCTACGAGCAGTACTTC. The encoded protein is CASSLQGSYEQYF.

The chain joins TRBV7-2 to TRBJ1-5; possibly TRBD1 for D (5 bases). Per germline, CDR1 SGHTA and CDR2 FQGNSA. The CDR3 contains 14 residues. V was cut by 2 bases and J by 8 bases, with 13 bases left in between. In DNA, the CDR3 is TGTGCCAGCAGCTTATATCAGGGTATGGAGCCCCAGCATTTT. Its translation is CASSLYQGMEPQHF.

As DNA, the CDR3 is TGCAGCGTTGAAGATGAGGGATTCCGGGGCTACACCTTC. It translates to CSVEDEGFRGYTF. The V gene is TRBV29-1, the J gene TRBJ1-2, with D unresolved. V was shortened by 0 bases and J by 8 bases, with 13 bases between the two germline ends. This CDR3 is 13 amino acids long. Germline V gene lookup returns CDR1 SQVTM and CDR2 ANQGSEA. Using reference TRBV29-1 and TRBJ1-2 for the parts outside the CDR3, the full variable domain is SAVISQKPSRDICQRGTSLTIQCQVDSQVTMMFWYRQQPGQSLTLIATANQGSEATYESGFVIDKFPISRPNLTFSTLTVSNMSPEDSSIYLCSVEDEGFRGYTFGSGTRLTVV.

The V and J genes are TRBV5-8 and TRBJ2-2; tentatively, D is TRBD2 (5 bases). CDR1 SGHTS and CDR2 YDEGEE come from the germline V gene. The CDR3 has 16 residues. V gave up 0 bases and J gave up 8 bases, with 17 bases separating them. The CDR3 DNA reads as TGTGCCAGCAGCTTGGGAGATGAGGGCTCGGCGGGGGAGCTGTTTTTT. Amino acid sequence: CASSLGDEGSAGELFF.

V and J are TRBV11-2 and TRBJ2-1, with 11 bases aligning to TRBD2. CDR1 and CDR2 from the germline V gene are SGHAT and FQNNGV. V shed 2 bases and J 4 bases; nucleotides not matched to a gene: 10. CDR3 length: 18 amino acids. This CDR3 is CASSLLSRASGGYNEQFF. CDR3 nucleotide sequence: TGTGCCAGCAGCTTACTATCCCGGGCTAGCGGGGGGTACAATGAGCAGTTCTTC.

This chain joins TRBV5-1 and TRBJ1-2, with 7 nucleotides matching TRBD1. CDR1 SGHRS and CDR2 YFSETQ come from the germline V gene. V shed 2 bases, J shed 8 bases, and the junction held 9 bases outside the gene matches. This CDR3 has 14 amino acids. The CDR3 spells CASSFPTGEGGYTF. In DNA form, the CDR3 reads TGCGCCAGCAGCTTTCCCACAGGGGAAGGGGGCTACACCTTC.

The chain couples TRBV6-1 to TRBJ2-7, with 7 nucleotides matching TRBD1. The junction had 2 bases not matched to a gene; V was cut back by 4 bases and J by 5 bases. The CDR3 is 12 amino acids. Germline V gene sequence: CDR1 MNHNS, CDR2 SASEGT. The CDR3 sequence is CASSGQGHEQYF. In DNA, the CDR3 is TGTGCCAGCAGTGGACAGGGCCACGAGCAGTACTTC.

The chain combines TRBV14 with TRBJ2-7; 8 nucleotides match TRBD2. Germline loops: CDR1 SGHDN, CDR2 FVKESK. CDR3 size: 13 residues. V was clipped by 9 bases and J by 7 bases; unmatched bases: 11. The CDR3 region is CASSGGAWEEQYF. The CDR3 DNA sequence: TGTGCCAGTTCCGGGGGGGCTTGGGAGGAGCAGTACTTC.

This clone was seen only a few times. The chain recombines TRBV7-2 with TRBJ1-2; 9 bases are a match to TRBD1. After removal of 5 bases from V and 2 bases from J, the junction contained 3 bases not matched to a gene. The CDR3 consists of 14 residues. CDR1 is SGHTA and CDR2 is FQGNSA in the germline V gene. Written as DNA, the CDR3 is TGTGCCAGCAGCCTACAGGGGGCAAACTATGGCTACACCTTC. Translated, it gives CASSLQGANYGYTF. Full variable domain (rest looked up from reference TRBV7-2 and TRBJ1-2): GAGVSQSPSNKVTEKGKDVELRCDPISGHTALYWYRQSLGQGLEFLIYFQGNSAPDKSGLPSDRFSAERTGGSVSTLTIQRTQQEDSAVYLCASSLQGANYGYTFGSGTRLTVV.

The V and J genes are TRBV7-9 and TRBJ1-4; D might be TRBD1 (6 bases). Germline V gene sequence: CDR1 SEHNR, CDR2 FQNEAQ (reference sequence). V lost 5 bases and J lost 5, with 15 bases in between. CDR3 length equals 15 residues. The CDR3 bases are TGTGCCAGCAGCCGCACCGGCGGGGGCAATGAAAAACTGTTTTTT. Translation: CASSRTGGGNEKLFF.

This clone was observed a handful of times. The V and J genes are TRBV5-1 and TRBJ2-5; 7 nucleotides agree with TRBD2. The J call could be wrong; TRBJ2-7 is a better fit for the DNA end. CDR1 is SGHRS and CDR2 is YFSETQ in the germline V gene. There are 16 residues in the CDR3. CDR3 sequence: CASSWTGGLSSYEQYF. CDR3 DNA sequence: TGCGCCAGCAGCTGGACCGGGGGGTTAAGCTCCTACGAGCAGTACTTC.

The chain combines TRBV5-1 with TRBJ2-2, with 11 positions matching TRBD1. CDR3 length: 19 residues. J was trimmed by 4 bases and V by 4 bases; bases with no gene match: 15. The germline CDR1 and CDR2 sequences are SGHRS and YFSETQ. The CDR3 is CASSKTSKDRGQGTGELFF. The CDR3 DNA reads TGCGCCAGCAGCAAGACAAGCAAGGACAGGGGGCAGGGCACCGGGGAGCTGTTTTTT.

The CDR3 region is CASSAGLAGALNEQFF. Here the CDR3 DNA reads TGTGCCAGCAGCGCGGGACTAGCGGGAGCCCTCAATGAGCAGTTCTTC. V usage is TRBV11-3 and J usage is TRBJ2-1, with 14 bases lining up with TRBD2. The CDR3 length is 16 residues. After removal of 5 bases from V and 6 bases from J, the junction contained 6 bases not matched to a gene. Germline values: CDR1 SGHNT, CDR2 YENEEA.

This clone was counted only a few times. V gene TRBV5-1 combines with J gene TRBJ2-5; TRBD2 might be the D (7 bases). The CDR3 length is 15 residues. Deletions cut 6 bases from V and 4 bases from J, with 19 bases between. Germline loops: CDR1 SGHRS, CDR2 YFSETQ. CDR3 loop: CASTVTGWEGETQYF. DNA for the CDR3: TGCGCCAGCACCGTGACAGGTTGGGAGGGAGAGACCCAGTACTTC.

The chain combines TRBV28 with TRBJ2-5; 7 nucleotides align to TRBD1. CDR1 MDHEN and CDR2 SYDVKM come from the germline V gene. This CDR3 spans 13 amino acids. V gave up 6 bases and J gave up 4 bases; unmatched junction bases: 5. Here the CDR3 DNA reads TGTGCCAGCAGGGATAGGGGGCTAGAGACCCAGTACTTC. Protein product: CASRDRGLETQYF.

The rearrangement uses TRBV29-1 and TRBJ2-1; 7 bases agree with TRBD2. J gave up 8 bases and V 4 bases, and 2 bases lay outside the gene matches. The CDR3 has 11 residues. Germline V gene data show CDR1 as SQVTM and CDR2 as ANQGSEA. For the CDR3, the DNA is TGCAGCGTTGGTCTAGCGGATGAGCAGTTCTTC. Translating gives CSVGLADEQFF.

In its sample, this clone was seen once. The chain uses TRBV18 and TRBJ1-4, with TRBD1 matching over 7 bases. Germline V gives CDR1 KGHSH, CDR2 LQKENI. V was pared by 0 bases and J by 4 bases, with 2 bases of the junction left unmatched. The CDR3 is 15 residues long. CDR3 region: CASSPPGQHNEKLFF. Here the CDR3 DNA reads TGTGCCAGCTCACCACCGGGACAGCATAATGAAAAACTGTTTTTT.

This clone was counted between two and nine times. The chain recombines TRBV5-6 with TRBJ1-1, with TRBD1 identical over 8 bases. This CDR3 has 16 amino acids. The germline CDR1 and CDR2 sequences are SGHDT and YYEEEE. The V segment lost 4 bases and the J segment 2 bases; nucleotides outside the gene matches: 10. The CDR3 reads CASSPQTGAGNTEAFF. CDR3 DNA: TGTGCCAGCAGCCCCCAGACAGGGGCGGGAAACACTGAAGCTTTCTTT.

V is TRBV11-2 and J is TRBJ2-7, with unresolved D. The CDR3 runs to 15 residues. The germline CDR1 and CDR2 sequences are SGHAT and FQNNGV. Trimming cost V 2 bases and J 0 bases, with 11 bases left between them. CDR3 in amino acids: CASSLIAAGSYEQYF. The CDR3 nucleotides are TGTGCCAGCAGCTTAATCGCGGCTGGCTCCTACGAGCAGTACTTC.

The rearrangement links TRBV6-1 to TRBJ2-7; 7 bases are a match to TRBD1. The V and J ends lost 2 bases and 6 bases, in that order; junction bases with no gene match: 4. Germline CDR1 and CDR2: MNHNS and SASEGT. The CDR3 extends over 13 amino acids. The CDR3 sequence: CASSEREGAEQYF. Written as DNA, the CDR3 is TGTGCCAGCAGTGAAAGAGAGGGGGCCGAGCAGTACTTC.

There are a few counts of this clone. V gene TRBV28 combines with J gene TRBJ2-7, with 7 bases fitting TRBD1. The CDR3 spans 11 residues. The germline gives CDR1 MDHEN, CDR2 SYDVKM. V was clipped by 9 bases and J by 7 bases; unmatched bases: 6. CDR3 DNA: TGTGCCAGTCTACAGGGGAGAGAGCAGTACTTC. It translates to CASLQGREQYF.

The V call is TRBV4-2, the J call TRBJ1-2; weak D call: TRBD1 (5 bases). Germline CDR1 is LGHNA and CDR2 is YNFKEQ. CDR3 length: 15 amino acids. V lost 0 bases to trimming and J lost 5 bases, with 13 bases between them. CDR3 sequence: CASSQDIGQGYGYTF. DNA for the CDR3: TGTGCCAGCAGCCAAGATATTGGGCAGGGATATGGCTACACCTTC.

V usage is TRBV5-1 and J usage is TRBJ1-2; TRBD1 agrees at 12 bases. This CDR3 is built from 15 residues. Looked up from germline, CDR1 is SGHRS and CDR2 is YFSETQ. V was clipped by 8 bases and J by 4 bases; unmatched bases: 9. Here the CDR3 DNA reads TGCGCCAGTAGACTTCCGGGACAGGGGGCCTATGGCTACACCTTC. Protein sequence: CASRLPGQGAYGYTF.

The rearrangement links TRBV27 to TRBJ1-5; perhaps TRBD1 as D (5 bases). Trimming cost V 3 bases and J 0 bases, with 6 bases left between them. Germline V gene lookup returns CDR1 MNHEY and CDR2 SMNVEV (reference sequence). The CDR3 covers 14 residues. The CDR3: CASSFRGSNQPQHF. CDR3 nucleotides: TGTGCCAGCAGTTTTAGGGGTAGCAATCAGCCCCAGCATTTT.